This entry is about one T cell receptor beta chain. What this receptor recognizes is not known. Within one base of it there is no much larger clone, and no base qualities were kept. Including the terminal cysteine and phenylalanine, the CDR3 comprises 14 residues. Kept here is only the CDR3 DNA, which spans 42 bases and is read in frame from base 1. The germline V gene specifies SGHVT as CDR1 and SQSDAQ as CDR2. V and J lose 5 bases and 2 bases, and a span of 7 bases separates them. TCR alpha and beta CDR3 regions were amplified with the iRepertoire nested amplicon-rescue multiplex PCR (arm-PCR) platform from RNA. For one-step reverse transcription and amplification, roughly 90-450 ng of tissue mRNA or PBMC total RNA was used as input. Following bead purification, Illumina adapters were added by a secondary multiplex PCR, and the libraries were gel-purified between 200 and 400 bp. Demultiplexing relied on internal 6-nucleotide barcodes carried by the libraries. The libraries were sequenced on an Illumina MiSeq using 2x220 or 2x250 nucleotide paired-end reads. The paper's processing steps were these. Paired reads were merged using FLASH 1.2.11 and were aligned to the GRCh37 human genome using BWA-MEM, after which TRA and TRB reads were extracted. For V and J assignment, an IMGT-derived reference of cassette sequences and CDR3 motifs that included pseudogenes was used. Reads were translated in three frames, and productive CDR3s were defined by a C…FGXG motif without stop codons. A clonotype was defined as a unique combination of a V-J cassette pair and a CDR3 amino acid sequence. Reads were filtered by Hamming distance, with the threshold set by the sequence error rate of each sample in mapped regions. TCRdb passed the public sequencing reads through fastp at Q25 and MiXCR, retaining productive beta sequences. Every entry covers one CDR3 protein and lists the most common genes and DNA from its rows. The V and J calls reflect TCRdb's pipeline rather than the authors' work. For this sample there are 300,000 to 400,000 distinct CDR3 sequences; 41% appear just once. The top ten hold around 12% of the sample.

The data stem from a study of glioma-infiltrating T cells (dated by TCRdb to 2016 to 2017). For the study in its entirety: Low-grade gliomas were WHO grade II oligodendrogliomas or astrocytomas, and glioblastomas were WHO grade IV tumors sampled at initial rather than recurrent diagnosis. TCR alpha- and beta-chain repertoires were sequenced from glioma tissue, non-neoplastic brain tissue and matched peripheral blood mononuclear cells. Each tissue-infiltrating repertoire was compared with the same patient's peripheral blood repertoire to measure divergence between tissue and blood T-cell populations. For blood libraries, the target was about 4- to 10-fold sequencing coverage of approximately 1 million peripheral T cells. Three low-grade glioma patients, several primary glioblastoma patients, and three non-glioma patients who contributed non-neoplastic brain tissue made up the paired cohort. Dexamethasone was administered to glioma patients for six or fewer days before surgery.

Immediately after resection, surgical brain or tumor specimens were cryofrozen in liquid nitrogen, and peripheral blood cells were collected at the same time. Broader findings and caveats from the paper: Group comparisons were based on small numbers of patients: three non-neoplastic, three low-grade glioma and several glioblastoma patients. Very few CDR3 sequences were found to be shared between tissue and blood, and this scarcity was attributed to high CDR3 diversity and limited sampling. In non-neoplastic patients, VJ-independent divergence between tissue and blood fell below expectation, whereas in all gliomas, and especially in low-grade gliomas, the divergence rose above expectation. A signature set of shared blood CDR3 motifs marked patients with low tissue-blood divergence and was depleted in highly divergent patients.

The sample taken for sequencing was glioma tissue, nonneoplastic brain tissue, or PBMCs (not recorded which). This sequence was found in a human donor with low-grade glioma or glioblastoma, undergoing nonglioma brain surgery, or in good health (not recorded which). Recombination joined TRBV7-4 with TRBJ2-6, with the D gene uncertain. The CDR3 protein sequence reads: CASSRDTGANVLTF. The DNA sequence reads TGTGCCAGCAGCCGCGACACTGGGGCCAACGTCCTGACTTTC.